The 2 T cell receptor beta chains reported below all come from one sample, sequenced in a study of T cell responses to AZD1222 COVID-19 vaccine. Measured with immunoSEQ multiplex PCR; TCRdb has only the in-frame clones, and not every one. The profile shows 100,000 to 150,000 clones, approximately 88% of them singletons. The starting material was peripheral blood, obtained on day 0 of AZD1222 vaccination. Receptor source: an adult in good health.

The chain employs TRBV6-2 or TRBV6-3 and TRBJ1-5, with D possibly matching TRBD1 (6 bases). Germline CDR1 MNHEY, CDR2 SVGEGT. The CDR3 spans 15 residues. The ends were cut back, 6 bases at V and 2 bases at J, with 14 bases in the middle. The CDR3 loop is CASSLGGLGNQPQHF. The CDR3 DNA sequence: TGTGCCAGCAGCCTGGGGGGGCTGGGCAATCAGCCCCAGCATTTT.

The chain uses TRBV11-2 and TRBJ2-5; perhaps TRBD1 as D (5 bases). V was pared by 6 bases and J by 3 bases, with 17 bases between. Germline V CDR1 and CDR2: SGHAT, FQNNGV. The CDR3 has 15 residues. CDR3 nucleotides: TGTGCCAGCAGACGAGACAGTCCACGTGAAGAGACCCAGTACTTC. Translated: CASRRDSPREETQYF.